A selection of T cell receptor beta chains follows, all from one sample in a study of cytomegalovirus exposure and HLA in healthy donors. Data came from immunoSEQ multiplex PCR; TCRdb stores just in-frame clones and leaves some out. The sample lists some 180,000 clones, around 73% occurring once. What was sequenced was PBMCs. Receptors originate from a woman aged 18-30 years in good health and CMV-seropositive. Each CDR3 is given with its conserved first and last residue. The D gene is left open where the match is weak. Size values are once, few and many counts, or a class for expanded clones, and some rows have none.

abundance	v_gene	d_gene	j_gene	CDR3nt	CDR3aa
-	TRBV30	-	TRBJ1-1	TGTGCCCGCAAAAGGGAGGGGACTGAAGCTTTCTTT	CARKREGTEAFF
-	TRBV7-2	-	TRBJ2-2	TGTGCCAGCAGCCCTAGGCTAGTCGGGGAGCTGTTTTTT	CASSPRLVGELFF
-	TRBV6-1	-	TRBJ1-1	TGTGCCAGCAGTTATCAGGGTGGAAACACTGAAGCTTTCTTT	CASSYQGGNTEAFF
few	TRBV5-5	TRBD2	TRBJ2-7	TGTGCCAGCAGCCTAGCGGGGGGTAGCGAGCAGTACTTC	CASSLAGGSEQYF
-	TRBV30	-	TRBJ1-1	TGTGCCTGGAGTGCGGACAGTGAAGCTTTCTTT	CAWSADSEAFF
-	TRBV2	TRBD1	TRBJ1-5	TGTGCCAGCAGGAGCCGGACAGGGGGCGAACAGCCCCAGCATTTT	CASRSRTGGEQPQHF
-	TRBV5-5	-	TRBJ2-6	TGTGCCAGCAGCCGAAGGGGCGCCAACGTCCTGACTTTC	CASSRRGANVLTF
-	TRBV30	-	TRBJ2-3	TGTGCCTGGAGACGGCAGGGAGGAGCAGATACGCAGTATTTT	CAWRRQGGADTQYF
-	TRBV5-1	TRBD1	TRBJ2-7	TGCGCCAGCAGCTTGGCCTTATCCGGGACAGGGACCTACGAGCAGTACTTC	CASSLALSGTGTYEQYF
-	TRBV4-1	-	TRBJ2-7	TGCGCCAGCAGCCAAGAGGGAGACTCAGGCACCTACGAGCAGTACTTC	CASSQEGDSGTYEQYF
-	TRBV7-9	TRBD1	TRBJ2-5	TGTGCCAGCAGCTTAGCGCGGGGACAGGAAACCTCTAAAGGAGAGCAGTACTTC	CASSLARGQETSKGEQYF
-	TRBV10-2	TRBD1	TRBJ2-2	TGCGCCAGCAGTGAGTCGAACAGGGGGCTTGCCGGGGAGCTGTTTTTT	CASSESNRGLAGELFF
-	TRBV19	TRBD1	TRBJ2-5	TGTGCCAGTAGTATCTCCCGGGACAGGTTCCAAGAGACCCAGTACTTC	CASSISRDRFQETQYF
-	TRBV9	-	TRBJ1-1	TGTGCCAGCAGCCCCCCACAGGGGAACACTGAAGCTTTCTTT	CASSPPQGNTEAFF
-	TRBV9	-	TRBJ1-3	TGTGCCAGCGCCCGGCGGGGGGCGACTGGAAACACCATATATTTT	CASARRGATGNTIYF
-	TRBV21-1	-	TRBJ2-1	TGTGCCAGCAGCTTCCGGGGATCGAGCGGGGGACTTAGGGGCTCCTACAATGAGCAGTTCTTC	CASSFRGSSGGLRGSYNEQFF
-	TRBV7-2	TRBD1	TRBJ1-1	TGTGCCAGCAGCCTAGTGACAGGGGGGAACACTGAAGCTTTCTTT	CASSLVTGGNTEAFF
-	TRBV7-2	TRBD1	TRBJ2-5	TGTGCCAGCAGCCTAGGACAGGGCGAGGAGACCCAGTACTTC	CASSLGQGEETQYF
-	TRBV6-1	-	TRBJ2-1	TGTGCCAGCAGTGTCCTTACAAATCAGGGGGGTGAGCAGTTCTTC	CASSVLTNQGGEQFF
-	TRBV6-5	TRBD1	TRBJ1-1	TGTGCCAGCAGCCCTCGGGACAGGGCCACTGAAGCTTTCTTT	CASSPRDRATEAFF
-	TRBV9	TRBD1	TRBJ2-2	TGTGCCAGCAGCCTGAGGACAGGGGTCACCGGGGAGCTGTTTTTT	CASSLRTGVTGELFF
-	TRBV7-3	TRBD1	TRBJ2-5	TGTGCCAGCAGCAGGGACAGGGCTCAAGAGACCCAGTACTTC	CASSRDRAQETQYF
once	TRBV6-5	-	TRBJ1-5	TGTGCCAGCAGTTACCGAGGGACTGGCGATCAGCCCCAGCATTTT	CASSYRGTGDQPQHF
once	TRBV6-1	TRBD2	TRBJ2-1	TGTGCCAGCCTAGCGGGGTTTATATACAATGAGCAGTTCTTC	CASLAGFIYNEQFF
few	TRBV7-2	-	TRBJ1-2	TGTGCCAGCAGCTTGACTAATCGTGGCTACACCTTC	CASSLTNRGYTF
-	TRBV5-4	-	TRBJ2-2	TGTGCCAGCAGCCCACCGGGCGGGGAGCTGTTTTTT	CASSPPGGELFF
few	TRBV28	TRBD1	TRBJ2-1	TGTGCCAGCAGCTACAGGGGTAGCAATGAGCAGTTCTTC	CASSYRGSNEQFF
once	TRBV7-2	-	TRBJ1-6	TGTGCCAGCAGCTTAGACTCTGTCAGGGTGGGCAATTCACCCCTCCACTTT	CASSLDSVRVGNSPLHF
-	TRBV2	-	TRBJ2-7	TGTGCCAGCAATCCGGGACTGGGGCCCTACGAGCAGTACTTC	CASNPGLGPYEQYF
-	TRBV6-1	-	TRBJ2-5	TGTGCCAGCAGCCAGGCCCCCCAAGAGACCCAGTACTTC	CASSQAPQETQYF
-	TRBV19	TRBD1	TRBJ1-1	TGTGCCAGTAGTAAGACAGGGGGGGAAGCTTTCTTT	CASSKTGGEAFF
few	TRBV7-3	-	TRBJ2-5	TGTGCCAGCAGCTCTACAGGGAAGGAGACCCAGTACTTC	CASSSTGKETQYF
few	TRBV9	-	TRBJ1-1	TGTGCCAGCAGCGTACAGGGGAACACTGAAGCTTTCTTT	CASSVQGNTEAFF
once	TRBV11-2	-	TRBJ1-5	TGTGCCAGCAGCTTATCTCTTAATCAGCCCCAGCATTTT	CASSLSLNQPQHF
-	TRBV7-9	-	TRBJ2-1	TGTTCCAGCAGCTATCGACCGCGGAGCTCCTACAATGAGCAGTTCTTC	CSSSYRPRSSYNEQFF
-	TRBV28	-	TRBJ1-4	TGTGCCAGCAGTTTTTCGGGGGGTGAAAAACTGTTTTTT	CASSFSGGEKLFF
-	TRBV7-9	-	TRBJ1-1	TGTGCCAGCAGCTTAGTCTATCGGAGGTACACTGAAGCTTTCTTT	CASSLVYRRYTEAFF
few	TRBV9	-	TRBJ1-1	TGTGCCAGCAGCCCGCTCCAGGGGAACACTGAAGCTTTCTTT	CASSPLQGNTEAFF
-	TRBV7-2	TRBD1	TRBJ1-5	TGTGCCAGCAGCCGGACAGGGGACCAGCCCCAGCATTTT	CASSRTGDQPQHF
-	TRBV13	-	TRBJ1-1	TGTGCCAGCAGCTTAGTACGGAGGAACACTGAAGCTTTCTTT	CASSLVRRNTEAFF
few	TRBV9	-	TRBJ1-2	TGTGCCAGCCAAGGGGCTTCCTATGGCTACACCTTC	CASQGASYGYTF
-	TRBV4-3	TRBD1	TRBJ2-5	TGCGCCAGCAGCCAAAATATACCGACAGGGGGAGAGACCCAGTACTTC	CASSQNIPTGGETQYF
-	TRBV4-3	-	TRBJ2-6	TGCGCCAGCAGTAAACAGGCCTCTGGGGCCAACGTCCTGACTTTC	CASSKQASGANVLTF
-	TRBV6-6	TRBD2	TRBJ2-3	TGTGCCACCGGTGACGGGGGGGGCACAGATACGCAGTATTTT	CATGDGGGTDTQYF
few	TRBV29-1	TRBD2	TRBJ2-3	TGCAGCGTTGCGGGGGGGGCCGTAAGCACAGATACGCAGTATTTT	CSVAGGAVSTDTQYF
-	TRBV7-3	-	TRBJ1-1	TGTGCCAGCAGCTTAACCGGGGTCACTGAAGCTTTCTTT	CASSLTGVTEAFF
-	TRBV7-7	-	TRBJ2-3	TGTGCTAGCAGCGTAAACCCGACTGAAACTACGCAGTATTTT	CASSVNPTETTQYF
-	TRBV7-2	TRBD2	TRBJ2-2	TGTGCCAGCAGCCGGACTAGCGGGGGGGCGGACACCGGGGAGCTGTTTTTT	CASSRTSGGADTGELFF
-	TRBV27	TRBD2	TRBJ2-5	TGTGCCAGCAGTTCCCAGTCTAGCGGGGGGTACCAAGAGACCCAGTACTTC	CASSSQSSGGYQETQYF
few	TRBV5-8	TRBD1	TRBJ2-5	TGTGCCAGCTCTCCTCGGACAGGGTACGAGACCCAGTACTTC	CASSPRTGYETQYF
-	TRBV7-9	TRBD1	TRBJ1-5	TGTGCCAGCAGCCCACCGGGACAGGGCCATCAGCCCCAGCATTTT	CASSPPGQGHQPQHF
-	TRBV25-1	-	TRBJ1-1	TGTGCCAGCAGTGAATGGGTTGGAGGGGACACTGAAGCTTTCTTT	CASSEWVGGDTEAFF
-	TRBV30	-	TRBJ1-2	TGTGCCTGGCAAGAGGGGGTTATTGGTGGCTACACCTTC	CAWQEGVIGGYTF
-	TRBV7-2	TRBD2	TRBJ2-5	TGTGCCAGCCGCGGGAGGGGACAAGAGACCCAGTACTTC	CASRGRGQETQYF
-	TRBV5-1	-	TRBJ2-7	TGCGCCAGCAGCGGAGGGGACGGCTACGAGCAGTACTTC	CASSGGDGYEQYF